The 11 T cell receptor beta chains below all came from one sample that was sequenced in a study of identical twins. TCRdb re-derived calls from the 5' RACE reads in MiXCR, one entry per CDR3 protein. The top ten clones hold 9.5% to 15% of a sample with 100,000 or so distinct CDR3 sequences, roughly 6% of them seen once. Sequenced sample: memory T cells sorted from blood. The receptors originated from a woman between 50 and 59 years old in good health.

This clonotype was recorded a few times. The chain couples TRBV5-1 to TRBJ2-3, with D perhaps assigned TRBD1 or TRBD2 (5 bases each). The germline CDR1 and CDR2 sequences are SGHRS and YFSETQ. The CDR3 is 14 residues long. The germline V and J ends were trimmed by 4 bases and 2 bases, with 11 bases remaining between them. CDR3 bases: TGCGCCAGCAGCGTCGGGACCATCACAGATACGCAGTATTTT. This encodes CASSVGTITDTQYF.

This clonotype was observed at least ten times. This chain's CDR3 is CASSLVPRLAGINEQFF. Written as DNA, the CDR3 is TGCGCCAGCAGCTTAGTTCCCAGACTAGCGGGAATCAATGAGCAGTTCTTC. This chain uses TRBV5-1 with TRBJ2-1; 11 bases are shared with TRBD2. The germline V gene has CDR1 SGHRS and CDR2 YFSETQ. This CDR3 contains 17 residues. V gave up 2 bases and J gave up 6 bases; unmatched junction bases: 10. Supplemented by reference TRBV5-1 and TRBJ2-1, the full variable domain reads KAGVTQTPRYLIKTRGQQVTLSCSPISGHRSVSWYQQTPGQGLQFLFEYFSETQRNKGNFPGRFSGRQFSNSRSEMNVSTLELGDSALYLCASSLVPRLAGINEQFFGPGTRLTVL.

On this clonotype: A far larger clone is one nucleotide away, so this likely arose from a read error. Without the conserved terminal phenylalanine or tryptophan, this CDR3 likely stems from a read error. V and J are TRBV29-1 and TRBJ2-3; D is unresolved. Looked up from germline, CDR1 is SQVTM and CDR2 is ANQGSEA. The CDR3 is 10 amino acids. The V end was cut by 6 bases, the J end by 6 bases, with 7 bases between. CDR3 sequence reads: CSVAEDTQYC. The CDR3 coding sequence is TGCAGCGTAGCAGAGGATACGCAGTATTGT.

The chain uses TRBV29-1 and TRBJ1-4; 10 bases map to TRBD1. CDR1 and CDR2 (germline): SQVTM, ANQGSEA. With 7 bases clipped from V and 8 bases from J, the junction kept 7 bases outside the gene matches. The CDR3 is 13 residues long. CDR3 bases: TGCAGCGGACTTGGGACAGGGGACGAAAAACTGTTTTTT. Translating it yields CSGLGTGDEKLFF.

This clonotype was detected ten times or more. V usage is TRBV20-1 and J usage is TRBJ1-6; 7 nucleotides align to TRBD1. Trimming took 5 bases from V and 5 from J; bases not matched to a gene: 9. The germline CDR1 and CDR2 sequences are DFQATT and SNEGSKA (reference sequence). The CDR3 totals 15 residues. In DNA form, the CDR3 reads TGCAGTGCTGCGATGGGACAGTTAGATAATTCACCCCTCCACTTT. Its protein is CSAAMGQLDNSPLHF.

This clonotype was observed many times. This sequence joins TRBV7-2 and TRBJ2-1; no reliable D call. The length of the CDR3 is 14 residues. In germline, CDR1 is SGHTA, CDR2 FQGNSA. With 1 base removed from V and 4 bases from J, the gap between germline ends came to 8 bases. The CDR3 sequence: CASSLDVGYNEQFF. In DNA form, the CDR3 reads TGTGCCAGCAGCTTAGATGTCGGATACAATGAGCAGTTCTTC.

In its sample, this clonotype was seen a few times. The DNA for the CDR3 is TGTGCCAGCAATGGACGGAACCTTGAAGCTTTCTTT. It codes for CASNGRNLEAFF. This sequence joins TRBV2 and TRBJ1-1; D uncertain. The CDR3 has 12 amino acids. The germline V and J ends were trimmed by 7 bases and 7 bases, with 13 bases remaining between them. Germline V gene sequence: CDR1 SNHLY, CDR2 FYNNEI. The entire variable domain, with the rest obtained from reference TRBV2 and TRBJ1-1, is as follows: EPEVTQTPSHQVTQMGQEVILRCVPISNHLYFYWYRQILGQKVEFLVSFYNNEISEKSEIFDDQFSVERPDGSNFTLKIRSTKLEDSAMYFCASNGRNLEAFFGQGTRLTVV.

This clonotype was detected a few times. J is TRBJ1-6 and V is TRBV9; D uncertain. This CDR3 region has 14 residues. CDR1 is SGDLS and CDR2 is YYNGEE in the germline V gene. Trimming removed 0 bases at V and 6 bases at J, with 7 bases between. DNA of the CDR3: TGTGCCAGCAGCGTAGACAACTTTAATTCACCCCTCCACTTT. Translating gives CASSVDNFNSPLHF.

This clonotype was detected many times. V and J are TRBV5-1 and TRBJ1-2; a possible D gene is TRBD1 (5 bases). V was trimmed by 1 base and J by 2 bases, leaving 12 bases between them. CDR1 and CDR2 (germline): SGHRS, YFSETQ. This CDR3 contains 15 residues. CDR3 coding DNA: TGCGCCAGCAGCTTGAACGACGGGGGGAACTATGGCTACACCTTC. It yields the protein CASSLNDGGNYGYTF.

This clonotype was picked up many times. The chain joins TRBV5-1 to TRBJ2-5, with 8 bases lining up with TRBD1. V shed 8 bases and J 4 bases; nucleotides not matched to a gene: 7. Germline V gives CDR1 SGHRS, CDR2 YFSETQ. The CDR3 covers 13 residues. The CDR3 protein is CASRQGSGETQYF. CDR3 sequence (DNA): TGCGCCAGTCGACAGGGGAGCGGAGAGACCCAGTACTTC.

The rearrangement uses TRBV12-5 and TRBJ1-1, with D tentatively TRBD1 (5 bases). Germline assignment: CDR1 LGHNT and CDR2 FRNRAP. This CDR3 is built from 16 residues. V lost 5 bases and J 4 bases, leaving 20 bases between the germline ends. The DNA for the CDR3 is TGTGCTAGTGGTCCATATGAGGGCAGGGAAGGCACTGAAGCTTTCTTT. Translated, it gives CASGPYEGREGTEAFF.